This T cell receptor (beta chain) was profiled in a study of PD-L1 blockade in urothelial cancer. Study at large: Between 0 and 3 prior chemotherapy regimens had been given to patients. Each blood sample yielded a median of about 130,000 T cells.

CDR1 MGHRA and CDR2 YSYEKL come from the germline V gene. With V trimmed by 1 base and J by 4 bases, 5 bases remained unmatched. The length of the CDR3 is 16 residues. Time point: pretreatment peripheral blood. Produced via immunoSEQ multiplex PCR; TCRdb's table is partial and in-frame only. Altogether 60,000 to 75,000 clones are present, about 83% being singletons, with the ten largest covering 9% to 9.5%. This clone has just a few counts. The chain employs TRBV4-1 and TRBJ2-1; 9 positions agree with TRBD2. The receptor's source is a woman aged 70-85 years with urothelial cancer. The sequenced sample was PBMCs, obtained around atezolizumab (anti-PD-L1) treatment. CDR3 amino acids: CASSQVVAGDYNEQFF. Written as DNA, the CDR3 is TGCGCCAGCAGCCAAGTTGTAGCGGGAGATTACAATGAGCAGTTCTTC.